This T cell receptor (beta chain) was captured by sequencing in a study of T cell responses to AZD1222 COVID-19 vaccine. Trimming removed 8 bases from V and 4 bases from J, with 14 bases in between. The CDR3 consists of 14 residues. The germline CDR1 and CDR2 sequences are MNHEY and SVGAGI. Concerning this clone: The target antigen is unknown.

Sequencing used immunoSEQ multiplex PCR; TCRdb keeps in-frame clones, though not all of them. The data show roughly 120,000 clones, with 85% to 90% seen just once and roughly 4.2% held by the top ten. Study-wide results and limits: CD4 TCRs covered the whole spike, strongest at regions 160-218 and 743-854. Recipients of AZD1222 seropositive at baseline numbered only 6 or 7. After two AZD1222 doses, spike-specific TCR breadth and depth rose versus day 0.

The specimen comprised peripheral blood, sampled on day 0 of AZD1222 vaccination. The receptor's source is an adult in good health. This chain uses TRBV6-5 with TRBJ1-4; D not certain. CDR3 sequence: CASSSRSVNEKLFF. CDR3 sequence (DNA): TGTGCCAGCTCATCACGTAGCGTTAATGAAAAACTGTTTTTT.